A selection of T cell receptor beta chains follows, all from one sample in a study of blood T cells in healthy people across ages. Via MiXCR, TCRdb re-called the 5' RACE reads, giving one row per CDR3 protein. The sample gives about 720,000 distinct CDR3 sequences, around a fifth of which show up once; around a fifth is in the top ten. Sequencing used blood. These receptors were taken from a man between 65 and 85 years old in good health. Both conserved end residues are part of each CDR3. Fields, in order: clone size, V gene, D gene, J gene, CDR3 protein, CDR3 DNA. D genes are given only for firm matches. The listing skips clone size in some rows; elsewhere it reads once, few, many or a size class.

clone size: many
V gene: TRBV6-5
D gene: .
J gene: TRBJ2-1
CDR3 protein: CASSYSSGRANEQFF
CDR3 DNA: TGTGCCAGCAGTTACTCATCCGGTCGGGCGAATGAGCAGTTCTTC

clone size: .
V gene: TRBV10-3
D gene: TRBD1
J gene: TRBJ1-3
CDR3 protein: CAIQTGAGNTIYF
CDR3 DNA: TGTGCCATCCAGACAGGGGCTGGAAACACCATATATTTT

clone size: .
V gene: TRBV12-3/TRBV12-4
D gene: .
J gene: TRBJ1-2
CDR3 protein: CASSLRNSYGYTF
CDR3 DNA: TGTGCCAGCAGTTTGAGGAATAGCTATGGCTACACCTTC

clone size: few
V gene: TRBV5-1
D gene: .
J gene: TRBJ1-6
CDR3 protein: CASSLEAVANSPLHF
CDR3 DNA: TGCGCCAGCAGCTTGGAGGCAGTCGCTAATTCACCCCTCCACTTT

clone size: .
V gene: TRBV7-2
D gene: .
J gene: TRBJ2-7
CDR3 protein: CASSPDGRYSYEQYF
CDR3 DNA: TGTGCCAGCAGCCCGGACGGAAGGTACTCCTACGAGCAGTACTTC

clone size: .
V gene: TRBV28
D gene: TRBD1
J gene: TRBJ1-2
CDR3 protein: CASSSYRGGFTF
CDR3 DNA: TGTGCCAGCAGTTCCTACAGGGGTGGGTTCACCTTC

clone size: few
V gene: TRBV9
D gene: TRBD2
J gene: TRBJ2-3
CDR3 protein: CASSNGLAGGTSTDTQYF
CDR3 DNA: TGTGCCAGCAGCAACGGACTAGCGGGAGGAACTAGCACAGATACGCAGTATTTT

clone size: .
V gene: TRBV5-5
D gene: .
J gene: TRBJ2-7
CDR3 protein: CASSLPTGSVYEQYF
CDR3 DNA: TGTGCCAGCAGCTTGCCGACAGGTTCTGTCTACGAGCAGTACTTC

clone size: .
V gene: TRBV28
D gene: .
J gene: TRBJ1-2
CDR3 protein: CASSPATLGSTNYGYTF
CDR3 DNA: TGTGCCAGCAGTCCCGCTACGTTGGGCAGTACTAACTATGGCTACACCTTC

clone size: .
V gene: TRBV20-1
D gene: TRBD1
J gene: TRBJ1-2
CDR3 protein: CSARNQGAGGYTF
CDR3 DNA: TGCAGTGCTAGAAACCAGGGGGCGGGAGGCTACACCTTC

clone size: few
V gene: TRBV25-1
D gene: .
J gene: TRBJ1-3
CDR3 protein: CASSEYKGGNTIYF
CDR3 DNA: TGTGCCAGCAGTGAATATAAAGGGGGAAACACCATATATTTT

clone size: few
V gene: TRBV24-1
D gene: .
J gene: TRBJ2-1
CDR3 protein: CATSSLSGNEQFF
CDR3 DNA: TGTGCCACCAGCTCTTTGTCAGGCAATGAGCAGTTCTTC

clone size: few
V gene: TRBV4-3
D gene: .
J gene: TRBJ1-3
CDR3 protein: CASSQDSSSGNTIYF
CDR3 DNA: TGCGCCAGCAGCCAAGATAGTAGCTCTGGAAACACCATATATTTT

clone size: few
V gene: TRBV12-3/TRBV12-4
D gene: .
J gene: TRBJ1-1
CDR3 protein: CASSPVRNLNTEAFF
CDR3 DNA: TGTGCCAGCTCCCCGGTGAGGAACCTGAACACTGAAGCTTTCTTT

clone size: .
V gene: TRBV19
D gene: .
J gene: TRBJ2-1
CDR3 protein: CASSISAGSYNEQFF
CDR3 DNA: TGTGCCAGTAGTATTAGTGCAGGGTCCTACAATGAGCAGTTCTTC

clone size: many
V gene: TRBV15
D gene: TRBD1
J gene: TRBJ1-2
CDR3 protein: CATSWDRGLDGYTF
CDR3 DNA: TGTGCCACCAGCTGGGACAGGGGGCTTGATGGCTACACCTTC

clone size: few
V gene: TRBV5-1
D gene: TRBD1
J gene: TRBJ2-2
CDR3 protein: CASSSLPGTDGGELFF
CDR3 DNA: TGCGCCAGCAGCTCGCTTCCCGGGACAGACGGCGGGGAGCTGTTTTTT

clone size: few
V gene: TRBV29-1
D gene: .
J gene: TRBJ1-2
CDR3 protein: CSVDGVYGYTF
CDR3 DNA: TGCAGCGTTGACGGGGTCTATGGCTACACCTTC

clone size: .
V gene: TRBV6-2/TRBV6-3
D gene: .
J gene: TRBJ1-5
CDR3 protein: CASSYSISSGQGNQPQHF
CDR3 DNA: TGTGCCAGCAGTTACTCAATTTCGTCGGGACAAGGCAATCAGCCCCAGCATTTT

clone size: .
V gene: TRBV28
D gene: .
J gene: TRBJ2-5
CDR3 protein: CASSSGLGRQTQYF
CDR3 DNA: TGTGCCAGCAGTTCGGGACTGGGGCGGCAGACCCAGTACTTC

clone size: few
V gene: TRBV6-1
D gene: TRBD2
J gene: TRBJ2-3
CDR3 protein: CASRTTSGGRVRDTQYF
CDR3 DNA: TGTGCCAGCCGTACGACTAGCGGGGGCCGTGTGAGAGATACGCAGTATTTT

clone size: .
V gene: TRBV7-9
D gene: .
J gene: TRBJ2-3
CDR3 protein: CASAWGGARTDTQYF
CDR3 DNA: TGTGCCAGCGCATGGGGGGGCGCCCGCACAGATACGCAGTATTTT

clone size: .
V gene: TRBV19
D gene: .
J gene: TRBJ2-5
CDR3 protein: CASSLLGLLGPETQYF
CDR3 DNA: TGTGCCAGTAGTCTCCTTGGACTGCTAGGCCCAGAGACCCAGTACTTC

clone size: few
V gene: TRBV11-3
D gene: .
J gene: TRBJ2-5
CDR3 protein: CASASDLGETQYF
CDR3 DNA: TGTGCCAGCGCTAGCGACCTAGGAGAGACCCAGTACTTC

clone size: many
V gene: TRBV12-3/TRBV12-4
D gene: .
J gene: TRBJ2-5
CDR3 protein: CASRGVGLIDQETQYF
CDR3 DNA: TGTGCCAGCCGCGGGGTGGGTCTGATTGACCAAGAGACCCAGTACTTC

clone size: .
V gene: TRBV20-1
D gene: TRBD2
J gene: TRBJ2-5
CDR3 protein: CSARAPTSGEETQYF
CDR3 DNA: TGCAGTGCTAGGGCCCCCACTAGCGGGGAAGAGACCCAGTACTTC

clone size: few
V gene: TRBV5-1
D gene: TRBD2
J gene: TRBJ2-7
CDR3 protein: CASSDTSGGYEQYF
CDR3 DNA: TGCGCCAGCAGCGATACTAGCGGGGGATACGAGCAGTACTTC